This T cell receptor beta chain was found in a study of blood T cell repertoires in COVID-19. The wider study: The study drew acute and convalescent COVID-19 samples from the United States, Italy and Spain. In each case, the material was cDNA or gDNA derived from T cells, B-cell-depleted T cells, or PBMCs.

The V gene's germline CDR1 is SGHTS and CDR2 YDEGEE. The CDR3 extends over 15 amino acids. The junction had 4 bases not matched to a gene; V was cut back by 4 bases and J by 7 bases. Original handling: Nucleated cell number was recorded as an estimate derived from reference gene primer amplification. The protocol was immunoSEQ multiplex PCR, while the TCRdb copy is restricted to in-frame clones and leaves out a portion. The V and J calls and the clone size are those of that table, but D and trimming were determined from the DNA. This repertoire shows around 250,000 clones, less than 90% found once; its top ten account for 6.2%.

The chain combines TRBV5-8 with TRBJ2-1; 14 bases are a match to TRBD2. The sequenced sample consisted of peripheral blood. This receptor was obtained from a man aged 55 to 70 with acute or convalescent COVID-19. The CDR3 sequence is CASSPRTSGRNEQFF. Written as DNA, the CDR3 is TGTGCCAGCAGCCCCAGGACTAGCGGGAGGAATGAGCAGTTCTTC.